The 3 T cell receptor beta chains below all came from one sample that was sequenced in a study of spatial heterogeneity in lung cancer (dated 2019 in TCRdb). Receptor amplification or capture employed 5' RACE. The instrument given in TCRdb is NextSeq 500. TCRdb's own reprocessing of the public reads used fastp at Q25 and MiXCR and kept productive beta chains. One record per CDR3 amino acid sequence lists the most common genes and DNA. Present in this sample are 15,000 or so distinct CDR3 sequences, 4.7% of which were seen just once. The leading ten clones occupy approximately 20% of the sample. These receptors lack a known antigen. The meaning of the sample's time point label: sample taken at primary tumor resection. The full study reports these points: A correlation was observed between the number of expanded intratumoral alpha and beta TCRs and the tumor nonsynonymous mutation count.

The sequenced sample was lung tumor tissue, obtained at surgery. The source of these receptors is a female donor with early-stage non-small cell lung cancer.

This clonotype has ten or more counts. This beta chain is off target for a library built for alpha chains, so its abundance means little. The rearrangement joins TRBV7-9 to TRBJ2-7, with a weak D call TRBD1 (6 bases). This CDR3 contains 14 residues. The germline gives CDR1 SEHNR, CDR2 FQNEAQ (reference sequence). Trimming left V 1 base short and J 1 base short, with 8 bases between. This CDR3 is CASSLGGGSYEQYF. The CDR3 nucleotides read TGTGCCAGCAGCTTAGGAGGGGGATCCTACGAGCAGTACTTC.

At least ten counts were recorded for this clonotype. A library made for alpha chains picked up this beta chain off target, so its size means little. The chain recombines TRBV3-1 with TRBJ2-7; D gene uncertain. Between the trimmed V and J ends, which lost 3 bases and 6 bases, there was a span of 9 bases. CDR1 is LGHDT, CDR2 YNNKEL, per germline (reference sequence). The CDR3 covers 12 residues. CDR3 sequence: CASSHSQLEQYF. The CDR3 DNA is TGTGCCAGCAGCCATTCTCAACTCGAGCAGTACTTC.

This clonotype has ten or more counts. This beta chain is off target for a library built for alpha chains, so its abundance means little. V and J are TRBV18 and TRBJ2-1; D gene ambiguous. The germline gives CDR1 KGHSH, CDR2 LQKENI. CDR3 length: 14 residues. Trimming pared 5 bases from V and 3 bases from J, leaving 11 bases between. The CDR3 DNA reads as TGTGCCAGCTCAGTTCGGCAGAACTACAATGAGCAGTTCTTC. Protein sequence: CASSVRQNYNEQFF.